This TCR beta chain was recovered during a study of T cell clonality in common variable immunodeficiency. Study-wide results and caveats: Compared with controls, CVID subjects had fewer shared TCRbeta clones. CVID patient heterogeneity limited repertoire-clinical complication correlations.

The CDR3 is 14 amino acids. Germline CDR1 LGHNA, CDR2 YNFKEQ. TCRdb keeps only in-frame clones here, not all; method: immunoSEQ multiplex PCR. Listed for the sample are 75,000 to 85,000 clones, none seen a single time. This clone was detected many times. The target antigen is unknown. The junction and the germline gene differ at one end; a read error may be behind it. Read coverage stops 3 residues before the CDR3 terminus; the germline J gene supplies the remainder. The sequenced sample was peripheral blood mononuclear cells. The chain combines TRBV4-2 with TRBJ1-1; 7 bases are shared with TRBD1. The TCR originated in a person aged 18-69 years in good health. CDR3 DNA, as far as it was read: TGCGCCAGCAGCCAAGCGACAGGGTCCACTGAA. Protein sequence: CASSQATGSTE. The full CDR3 is CASSQATGSTEAFF.